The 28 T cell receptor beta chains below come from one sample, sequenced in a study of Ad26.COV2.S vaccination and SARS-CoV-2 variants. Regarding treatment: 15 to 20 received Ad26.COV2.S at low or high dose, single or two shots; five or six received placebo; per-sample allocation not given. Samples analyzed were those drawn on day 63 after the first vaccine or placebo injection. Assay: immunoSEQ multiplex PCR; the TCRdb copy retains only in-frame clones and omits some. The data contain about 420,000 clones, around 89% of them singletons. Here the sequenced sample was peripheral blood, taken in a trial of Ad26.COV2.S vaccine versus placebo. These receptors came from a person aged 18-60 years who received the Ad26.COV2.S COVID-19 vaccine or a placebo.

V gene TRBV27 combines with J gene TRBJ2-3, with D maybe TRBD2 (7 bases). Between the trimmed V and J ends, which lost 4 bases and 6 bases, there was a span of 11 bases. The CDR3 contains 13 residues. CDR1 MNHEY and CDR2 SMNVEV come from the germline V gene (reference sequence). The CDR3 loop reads CASSWGGGDTQYF. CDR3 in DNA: TGTGCCAGCAGTTGGGGGGGCGGGGATACGCAGTATTTT.

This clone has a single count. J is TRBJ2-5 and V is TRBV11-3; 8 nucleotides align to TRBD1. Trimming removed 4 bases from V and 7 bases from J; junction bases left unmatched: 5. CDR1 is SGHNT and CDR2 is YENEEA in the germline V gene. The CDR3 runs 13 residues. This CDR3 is CASSSSTGGTQYF. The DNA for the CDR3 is TGTGCCAGCAGCTCCTCCACAGGGGGGACCCAGTACTTC.

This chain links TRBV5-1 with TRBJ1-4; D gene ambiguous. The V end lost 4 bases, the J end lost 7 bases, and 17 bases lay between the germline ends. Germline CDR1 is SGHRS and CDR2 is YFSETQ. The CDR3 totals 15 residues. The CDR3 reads CASSAQPGVREKLFF. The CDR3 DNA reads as TGCGCCAGCAGCGCACAGCCCGGGGTACGTGAAAAACTGTTTTTT.

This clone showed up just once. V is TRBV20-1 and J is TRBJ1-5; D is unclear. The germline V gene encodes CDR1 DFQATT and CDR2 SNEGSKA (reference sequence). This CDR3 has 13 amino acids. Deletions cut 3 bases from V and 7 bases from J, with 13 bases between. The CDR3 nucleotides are TGCAGTGCTAGTTCGGGAATCTTGCAGCCCCAGCATTTT. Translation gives CSASSGILQPQHF.

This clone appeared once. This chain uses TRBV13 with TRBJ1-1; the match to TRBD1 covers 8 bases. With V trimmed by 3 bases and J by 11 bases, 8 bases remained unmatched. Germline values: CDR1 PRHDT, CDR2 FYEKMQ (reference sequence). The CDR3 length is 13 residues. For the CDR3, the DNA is TGTGCCAGCAGCTTTAGGCAGGGGGCCATGGCTTTCTTT. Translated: CASSFRQGAMAFF.

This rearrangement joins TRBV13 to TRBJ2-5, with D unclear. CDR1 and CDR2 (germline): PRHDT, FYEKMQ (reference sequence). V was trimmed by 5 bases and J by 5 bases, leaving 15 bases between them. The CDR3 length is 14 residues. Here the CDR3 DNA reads TGTGCCAGCAGCCCCCTATCCGACCGGGAGACCCAGTACTTC. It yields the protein CASSPLSDRETQYF.

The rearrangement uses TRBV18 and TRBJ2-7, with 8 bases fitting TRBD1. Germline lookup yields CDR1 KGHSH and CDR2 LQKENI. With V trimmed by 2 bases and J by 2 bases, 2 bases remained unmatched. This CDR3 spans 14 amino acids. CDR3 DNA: TGTGCCAGCTCACCAAGGACAGGGACCTACGAGCAGTACTTC. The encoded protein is CASSPRTGTYEQYF.

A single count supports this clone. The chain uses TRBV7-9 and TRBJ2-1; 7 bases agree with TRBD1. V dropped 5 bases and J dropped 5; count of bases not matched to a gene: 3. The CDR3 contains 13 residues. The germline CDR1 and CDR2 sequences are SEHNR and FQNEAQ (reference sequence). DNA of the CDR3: TGTGCCAGCAGCCGGGACAGCAACAATGAGCAGTTCTTC. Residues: CASSRDSNNEQFF.

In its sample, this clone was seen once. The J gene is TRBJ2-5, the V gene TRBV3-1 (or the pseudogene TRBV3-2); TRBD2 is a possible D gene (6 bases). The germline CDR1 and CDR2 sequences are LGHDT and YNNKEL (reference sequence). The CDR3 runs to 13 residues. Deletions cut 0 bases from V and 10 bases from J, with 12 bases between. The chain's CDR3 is CASSQDKFGGQYF. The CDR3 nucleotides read TGTGCCAGCAGCCAAGATAAGTTCGGGGGCCAGTACTTC.

The CDR3 region has the DNA TGTGCCAGCAGCTTTTACGCGGTAAGCGAGCAGTTCTTC. Its translation: CASSFYAVSEQFF. The chain uses TRBV7-2 and TRBJ2-1; unclear D gene. In germline, CDR1 is SGHTA, CDR2 FQGNSA. Deletions cut 3 bases from V and 10 bases from J, with 13 bases between. The CDR3 extends over 13 amino acids.

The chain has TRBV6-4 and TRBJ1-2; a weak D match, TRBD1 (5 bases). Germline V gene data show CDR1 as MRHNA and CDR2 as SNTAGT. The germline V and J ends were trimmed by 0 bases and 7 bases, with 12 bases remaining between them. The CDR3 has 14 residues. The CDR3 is CASSDSAGSGGYTF. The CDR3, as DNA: TGTGCCAGCAGTGACTCGGCAGGGAGCGGTGGCTACACCTTC.

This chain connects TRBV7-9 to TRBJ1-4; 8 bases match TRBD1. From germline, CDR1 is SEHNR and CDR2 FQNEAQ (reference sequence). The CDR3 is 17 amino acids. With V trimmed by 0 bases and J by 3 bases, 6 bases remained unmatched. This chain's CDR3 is CASSLAAGGRSNEKLFF. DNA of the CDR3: TGTGCCAGCAGCTTAGCAGCAGGGGGCAGGTCTAATGAAAAACTGTTTTTT.

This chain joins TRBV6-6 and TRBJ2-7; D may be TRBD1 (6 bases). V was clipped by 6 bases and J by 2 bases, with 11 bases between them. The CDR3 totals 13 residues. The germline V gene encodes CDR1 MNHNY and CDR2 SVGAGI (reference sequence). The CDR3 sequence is CASRTGQTYEQYF. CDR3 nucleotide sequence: TGTGCCAGCAGAACAGGACAGACCTACGAGCAGTACTTC.

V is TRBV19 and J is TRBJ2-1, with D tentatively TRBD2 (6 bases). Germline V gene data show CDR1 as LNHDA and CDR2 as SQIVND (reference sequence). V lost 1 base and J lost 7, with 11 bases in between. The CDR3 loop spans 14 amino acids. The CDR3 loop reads CASSIGGDRNEQFF. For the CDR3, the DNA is TGTGCCAGTAGTATAGGGGGGGATAGGAATGAGCAGTTCTTC.

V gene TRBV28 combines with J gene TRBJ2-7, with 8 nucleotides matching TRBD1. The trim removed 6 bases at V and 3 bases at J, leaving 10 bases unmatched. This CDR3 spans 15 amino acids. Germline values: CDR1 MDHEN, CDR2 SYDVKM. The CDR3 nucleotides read TGTGCCAGCAGATTGGCTGGACAGGGCCTCTACGAGCAGTACTTC. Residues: CASRLAGQGLYEQYF.

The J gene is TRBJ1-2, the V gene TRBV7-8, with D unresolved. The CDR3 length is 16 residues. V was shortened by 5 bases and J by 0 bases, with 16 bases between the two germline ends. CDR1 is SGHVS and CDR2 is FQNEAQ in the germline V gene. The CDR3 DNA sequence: TGTGCCAGCAGCGACAAGGTGGGCAGAGCTAACTATGGCTACACCTTC. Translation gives CASSDKVGRANYGYTF.

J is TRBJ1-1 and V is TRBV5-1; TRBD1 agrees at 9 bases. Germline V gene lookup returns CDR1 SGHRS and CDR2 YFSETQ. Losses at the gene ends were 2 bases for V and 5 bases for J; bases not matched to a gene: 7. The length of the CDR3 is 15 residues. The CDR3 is CASSFRTGVGTEAFF. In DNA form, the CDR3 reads TGCGCCAGCAGCTTTCGGACAGGGGTGGGAACTGAAGCTTTCTTT.

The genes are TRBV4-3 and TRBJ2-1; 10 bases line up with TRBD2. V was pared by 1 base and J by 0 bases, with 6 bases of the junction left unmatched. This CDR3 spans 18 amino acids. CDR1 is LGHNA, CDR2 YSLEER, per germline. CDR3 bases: TGCGCCAGCAGCCAAGTACTAGCGGGGTTCAGCTCCTACAATGAGCAGTTCTTC. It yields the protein CASSQVLAGFSSYNEQFF.

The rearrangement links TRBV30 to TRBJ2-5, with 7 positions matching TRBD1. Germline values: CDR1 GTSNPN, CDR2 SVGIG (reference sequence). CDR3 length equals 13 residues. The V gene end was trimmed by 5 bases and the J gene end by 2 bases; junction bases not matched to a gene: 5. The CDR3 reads CAWETGVQETQYF. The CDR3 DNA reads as TGTGCCTGGGAAACAGGGGTACAAGAGACCCAGTACTTC. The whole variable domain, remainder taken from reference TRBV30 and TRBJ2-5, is SQTIHQWPATLVQPVGSPLSLECTVEGTSNPNLYWYRQAAGRGLQLLFYSVGIGQISSEVPQNLSASRPQDRQFILSSKKLLLSDSGFYLCAWETGVQETQYFGPGTRLLVL.

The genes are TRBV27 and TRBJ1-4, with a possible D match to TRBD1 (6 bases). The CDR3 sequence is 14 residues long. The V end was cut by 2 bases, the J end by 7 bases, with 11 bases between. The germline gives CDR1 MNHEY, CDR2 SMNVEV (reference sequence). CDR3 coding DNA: TGTGCCAGCAGTTTACTGGGGGCGAGTGAAAAACTGTTTTTT. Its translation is CASSLLGASEKLFF.

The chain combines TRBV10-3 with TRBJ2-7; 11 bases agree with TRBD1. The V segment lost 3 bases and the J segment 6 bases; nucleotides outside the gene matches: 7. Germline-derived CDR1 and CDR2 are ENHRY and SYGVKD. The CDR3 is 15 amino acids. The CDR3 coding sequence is TGTGCCATCAGTGAAGTTGGGGACAGGGGGGGCGAGCAGTACTTC. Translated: CAISEVGDRGGEQYF.

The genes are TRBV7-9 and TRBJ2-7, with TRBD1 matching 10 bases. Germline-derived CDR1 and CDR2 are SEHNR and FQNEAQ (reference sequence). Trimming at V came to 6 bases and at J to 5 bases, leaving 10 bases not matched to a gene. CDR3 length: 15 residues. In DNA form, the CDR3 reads TGTGCCAGCAGTTTAATTGACAGGGGGCAGAACGAGCAGTACTTC. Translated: CASSLIDRGQNEQYF.

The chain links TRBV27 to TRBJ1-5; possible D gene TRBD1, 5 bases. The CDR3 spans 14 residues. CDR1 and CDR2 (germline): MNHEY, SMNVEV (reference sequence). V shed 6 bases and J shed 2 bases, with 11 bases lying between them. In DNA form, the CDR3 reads TGTGCCAGCAGGGGGGTGAGTGGCAATCAGCCCCAGCATTTT. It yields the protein CASRGVSGNQPQHF.

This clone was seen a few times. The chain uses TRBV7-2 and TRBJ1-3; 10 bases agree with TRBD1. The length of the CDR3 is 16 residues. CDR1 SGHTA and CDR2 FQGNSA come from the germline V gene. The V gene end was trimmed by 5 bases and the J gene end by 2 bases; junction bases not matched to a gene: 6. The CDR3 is CASSKRQGAAGNTIYF. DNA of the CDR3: TGTGCCAGCAGCAAGCGACAGGGGGCCGCTGGAAACACCATATATTTT.

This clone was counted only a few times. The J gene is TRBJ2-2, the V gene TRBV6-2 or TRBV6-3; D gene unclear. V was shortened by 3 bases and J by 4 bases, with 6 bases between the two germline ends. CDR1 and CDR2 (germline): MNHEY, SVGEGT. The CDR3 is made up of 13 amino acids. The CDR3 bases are TGTGCCAGCAGTTATCAGCCCACCGGGGAGCTGTTTTTT. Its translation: CASSYQPTGELFF.

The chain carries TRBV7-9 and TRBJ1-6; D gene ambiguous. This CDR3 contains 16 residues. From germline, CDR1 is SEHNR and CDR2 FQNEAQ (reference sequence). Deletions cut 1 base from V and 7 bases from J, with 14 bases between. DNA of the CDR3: TGTGCCAGCAGCTTAGTTGAGCGGCACCCGAATTCACCCCTCCACTTT. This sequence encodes CASSLVERHPNSPLHF.

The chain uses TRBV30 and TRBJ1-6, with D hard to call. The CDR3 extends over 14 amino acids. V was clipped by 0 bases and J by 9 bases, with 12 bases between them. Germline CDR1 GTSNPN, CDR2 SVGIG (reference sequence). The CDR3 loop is CAWSVAGDSSPLHF. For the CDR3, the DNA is TGTGCCTGGAGTGTCGCCGGGGATAGTTCACCCCTCCACTTT.

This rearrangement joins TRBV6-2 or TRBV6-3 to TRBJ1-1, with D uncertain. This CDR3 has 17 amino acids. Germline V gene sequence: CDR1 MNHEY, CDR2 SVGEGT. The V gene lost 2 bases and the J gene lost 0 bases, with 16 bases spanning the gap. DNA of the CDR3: TGTGCCAGCAGTTACGCCCCGCTGGGCGGGATGAACACTGAAGCTTTCTTT. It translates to CASSYAPLGGMNTEAFF.